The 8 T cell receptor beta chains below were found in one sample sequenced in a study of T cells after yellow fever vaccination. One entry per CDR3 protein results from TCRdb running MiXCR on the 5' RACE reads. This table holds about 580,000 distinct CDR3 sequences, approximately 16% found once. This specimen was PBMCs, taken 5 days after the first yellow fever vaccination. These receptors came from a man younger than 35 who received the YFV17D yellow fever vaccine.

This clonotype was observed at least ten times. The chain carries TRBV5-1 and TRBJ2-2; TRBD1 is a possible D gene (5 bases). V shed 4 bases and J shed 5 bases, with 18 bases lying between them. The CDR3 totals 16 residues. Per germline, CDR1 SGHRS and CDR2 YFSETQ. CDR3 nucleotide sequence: TGCGCCAGCAGCGGGGTAATTGGACAACAGACCGGGGAGCTGTTTTTT. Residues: CASSGVIGQQTGELFF.

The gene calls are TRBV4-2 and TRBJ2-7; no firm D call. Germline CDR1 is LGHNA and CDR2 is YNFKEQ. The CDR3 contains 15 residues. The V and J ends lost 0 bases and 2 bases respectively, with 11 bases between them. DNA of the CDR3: TGTGCCAGCAGCCAAGATAGCCAGGCCGCCTACGAGCAGTACTTC. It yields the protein CASSQDSQAAYEQYF.

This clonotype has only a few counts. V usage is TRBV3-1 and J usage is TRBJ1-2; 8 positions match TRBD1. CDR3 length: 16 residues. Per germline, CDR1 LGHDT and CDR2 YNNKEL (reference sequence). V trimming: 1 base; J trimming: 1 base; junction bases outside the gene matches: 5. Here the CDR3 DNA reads TGTGCCAGCAGCCAAGGGCCAGGGGGCAATAACTATGGCTACACCTTC. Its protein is CASSQGPGGNNYGYTF. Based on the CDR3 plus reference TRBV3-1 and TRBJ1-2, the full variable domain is DTAVSQTPKYLVTQMGNDKSIKCEQNLGHDTMYWYKQDSKKFLKIMFSYNNKELIINETVPNRFSPKSPDKAHLNLHINSLELGDSAVYFCASSQGPGGNNYGYTFGSGTRLTVV.

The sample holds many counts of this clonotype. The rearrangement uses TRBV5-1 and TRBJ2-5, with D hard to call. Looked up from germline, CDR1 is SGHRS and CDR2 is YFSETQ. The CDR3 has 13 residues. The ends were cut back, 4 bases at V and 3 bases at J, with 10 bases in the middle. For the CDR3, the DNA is TGCGCCAGCAGCCTGGCTGCTGAAGAGACCCAGTACTTC. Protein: CASSLAAEETQYF.

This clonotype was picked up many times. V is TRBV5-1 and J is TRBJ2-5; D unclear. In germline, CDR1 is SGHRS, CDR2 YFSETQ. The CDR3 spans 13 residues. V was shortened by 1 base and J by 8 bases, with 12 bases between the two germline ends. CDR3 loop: CASSLYGSETQYF. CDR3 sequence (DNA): TGCGCCAGCAGCTTGTACGGGTCTGAAACCCAGTACTTC.

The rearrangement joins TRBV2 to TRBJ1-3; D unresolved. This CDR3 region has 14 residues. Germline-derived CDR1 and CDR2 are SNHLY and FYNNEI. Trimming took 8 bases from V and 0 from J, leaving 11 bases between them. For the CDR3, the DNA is TGTGCCAGCGCGAAGCAGATCTCTGGAAACACCATATATTTT. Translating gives CASAKQISGNTIYF.

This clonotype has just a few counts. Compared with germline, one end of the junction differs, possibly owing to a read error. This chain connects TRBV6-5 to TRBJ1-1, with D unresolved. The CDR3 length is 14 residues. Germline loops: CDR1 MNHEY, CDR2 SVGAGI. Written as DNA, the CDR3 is TGTGCCAGCAGTTCCTCCCCCAGTAGCCGACACTCCCTCTTT. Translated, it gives CASSSSPSSRHSLF.

Written as DNA, the CDR3 is TGTGCCACCAGCAGAGATCGCTTCTCCTATAATTCACCCCTCCACTTT. Translated: CATSRDRFSYNSPLHF. The V call is TRBV15, the J call TRBJ1-6; D unclear. The V gene's germline CDR1 is LNHNV and CDR2 YYDKDF (reference sequence). CDR3 length: 16 residues. Between the trimmed V and J ends, which lost 0 bases and 0 bases, there was a span of 6 bases.